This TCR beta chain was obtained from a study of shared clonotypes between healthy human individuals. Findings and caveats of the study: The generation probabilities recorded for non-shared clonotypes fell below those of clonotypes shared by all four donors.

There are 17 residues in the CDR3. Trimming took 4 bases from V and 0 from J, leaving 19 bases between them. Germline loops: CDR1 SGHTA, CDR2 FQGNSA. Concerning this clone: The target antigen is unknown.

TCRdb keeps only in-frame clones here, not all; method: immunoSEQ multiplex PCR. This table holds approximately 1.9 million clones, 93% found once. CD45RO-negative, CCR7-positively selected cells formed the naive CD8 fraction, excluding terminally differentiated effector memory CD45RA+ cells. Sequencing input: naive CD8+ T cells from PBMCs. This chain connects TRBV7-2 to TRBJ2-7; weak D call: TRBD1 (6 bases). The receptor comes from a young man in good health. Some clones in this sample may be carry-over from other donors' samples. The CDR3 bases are TGTGCCAGCAGCTATTCCGGGACACTCGGAGTCTCCTACGAGCAGTACTTC. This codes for CASSYSGTLGVSYEQYF.